These 16 T cell receptor beta chains were sequenced from one sample in a study of T-cell reconstitution after alpha-beta-depleted transplantation in children. Unique molecular identifiers featured in how the TCRbeta library was prepared. MiXCR, run by TCRdb on the PCR reads, gives a single entry per CDR3 protein. The data hold 450,000 to 700,000 distinct CDR3 sequences, with approximately 30% observed a single time. This specimen consisted of PBMCs, obtained before TCRalphabeta/CD19-depleted stem cell transplant. These receptors were obtained from a boy younger than two with Wiskott-Aldrich syndrome, due to receive a stem cell transplant.

This clonotype has only a few counts. A junction boundary mismatches the germline segment, possibly from a read error. V usage is TRBV29-1 and J usage is TRBJ2-1, with 10 positions matching TRBD1. Germline CDR1 reads SQVTM; CDR2 reads ANQGSEA. The CDR3 totals 14 residues. CDR3 DNA: TGCAGCGTTCGGGACAGGGGCTCCCACAATGAGCAGTTCTTC. Its translation: CSVRDRGSHNEQFF.

This chain connects TRBV20-1 to TRBJ1-1; D is undetermined. Trimming cost V 5 bases and J 1 base, with 11 bases left between them. Looked up from germline, CDR1 is DFQATT and CDR2 is SNEGSKA (reference sequence). The CDR3 loop spans 13 amino acids. For the CDR3, the DNA is TGCAGTGCTGCCCGGTTTGGGAACACTGAAGCTTTCTTT. Protein sequence: CSAARFGNTEAFF.

The count of this clonotype is one. The chain couples TRBV28 to TRBJ2-7; D not resolved. Germline loops: CDR1 MDHEN, CDR2 SYDVKM. V lost 11 bases and J lost 4, with 15 bases in between. This CDR3 is 12 amino acids long. CDR3 amino acids: CASRRSAYEQYF. Here the CDR3 DNA reads TGTGCCTCTAGGCGTTCGGCTTACGAGCAGTACTTC.

This clonotype has a handful of counts. V gene TRBV28 combines with J gene TRBJ2-3; 12 nucleotides align to TRBD2. The CDR3 length is 16 residues. V shed 8 bases and J 2 bases; nucleotides not matched to a gene: 8. The germline V gene encodes CDR1 MDHEN and CDR2 SYDVKM. In DNA, the CDR3 is TGTGCCAGCCTGGGACTAGCGGGCCCTTACACAGATACGCAGTATTTT. Residues: CASLGLAGPYTDTQYF.

This clonotype has just a few counts. V and J are TRBV10-3 and TRBJ2-7; 10 bases fit TRBD2. CDR3 size: 13 residues. The junction had 4 bases not matched to a gene; V was cut back by 7 bases and J by 4 bases. The germline V gene encodes CDR1 ENHRY and CDR2 SYGVKD. CDR3 DNA sequence: TGTGCCATCACTTCACTAGCGGGGTACGAGCAGTACTTC. Encoded protein: CAITSLAGYEQYF.

This chain uses TRBV20-1 with TRBJ2-3; 7 nucleotides line up with TRBD2. This CDR3 spans 14 amino acids. V lost 5 bases and J lost 1; bases outside the gene matches: 6. Germline CDR1 is DFQATT and CDR2 is SNEGSKA (reference sequence). The CDR3 loop is CSAPPREGTDTQYF. The CDR3 DNA sequence: TGCAGTGCTCCCCCTCGGGAGGGCACAGATACGCAGTATTTT.

This clonotype was counted only a few times. The rearrangement joins TRBV6-1 to TRBJ1-4, with D uncertain. Germline V CDR1 and CDR2: MNHNS, SASEGT. The V gene lost 6 bases and the J gene lost 10 bases, with 18 bases spanning the gap. There are 14 residues in the CDR3. Here the CDR3 DNA reads TGTGCCAGCAGAGTTTGGGAGGGTGAGGGAAAACTGTTTTTT. Translated, it gives CASRVWEGEGKLFF.

V and J are TRBV12-3 or TRBV12-4 and TRBJ2-1; 10 bases line up with TRBD2. This CDR3 spans 14 amino acids. After removal of 5 bases from V and 5 bases from J, the junction contained 3 bases not matched to a gene. In DNA, the CDR3 is TGTGCCAGCAGTCCAGCGGGAGGGGACAATGAGCAGTTCTTC. Its translation is CASSPAGGDNEQFF.

The chain has TRBV7-8 and TRBJ2-3, with 7 bases aligning to TRBD1. With V trimmed by 3 bases and J by 0 bases, 6 bases remained unmatched. Germline V lookup: CDR1 SGHVS, CDR2 FQNEAQ. The CDR3 is made up of 16 amino acids. The CDR3 reads CASSLGTASSTDTQYF. For the CDR3, the DNA is TGTGCCAGCAGCTTGGGGACAGCCTCTAGCACAGATACGCAGTATTTT.

This clonotype appeared a single time. The chain links TRBV5-1 to TRBJ2-3, with no clear D. V lost 1 base and J 5 bases, leaving 14 bases between the germline ends. Germline values: CDR1 SGHRS, CDR2 YFSETQ. This CDR3 contains 15 residues. The DNA for the CDR3 is TGCGCCAGCAGCTTGCTCCTCGGGCTGGGAGATACGCAGTATTTT. The encoded protein is CASSLLLGLGDTQYF.

The chain recombines TRBV29-1 with TRBJ2-1, with TRBD2 matching over 13 bases. The trim removed 6 bases at V and 7 bases at J, leaving 6 bases unmatched. Germline loops: CDR1 SQVTM, CDR2 ANQGSEA. The CDR3 loop spans 14 amino acids. The DNA of the CDR3 is TGCAGCGTCGGACTAGCGGGAGTTGGAAATGAGCAGTTCTTC. Protein sequence: CSVGLAGVGNEQFF.

In this sample, this clonotype turned up a few times. The chain recombines TRBV5-1 with TRBJ1-4; 9 bases line up with TRBD1. Per the germline V gene, CDR1 is SGHRS and CDR2 is YFSETQ. The junction had 2 bases not matched to a gene; V was cut back by 3 bases and J by 8 bases. This CDR3 has 13 residues. CDR3: CASSYRGREKLFF. DNA of the CDR3: TGCGCCAGCAGCTACAGGGGGCGGGAAAAACTGTTTTTT.

Only a few counts were recorded for this clonotype. This sequence joins TRBV20-1 and TRBJ1-2, with D possibly matching TRBD1 (5 bases). The CDR3 has 13 residues. Trimming removed 3 bases at V and 4 bases at J, with 12 bases between. CDR1 and CDR2 (germline): DFQATT, SNEGSKA (reference sequence). The CDR3 protein is CSARDITGYGYTF. The CDR3, as DNA: TGCAGTGCTAGGGATATTACAGGCTATGGCTACACCTTC.

The chain is built from TRBV5-1 and TRBJ2-1, with D maybe TRBD2 (6 bases). CDR3 length: 16 amino acids. CDR1 SGHRS and CDR2 YFSETQ come from the germline V gene. V was shortened by 0 bases and J by 7 bases, with 17 bases between the two germline ends. The CDR3 spells CASSLAWYARENEQFF. The CDR3 DNA reads TGCGCCAGCAGCTTGGCCTGGTATGCGCGGGAAAATGAGCAGTTCTTC.

The chain uses TRBV27 and TRBJ2-1; 7 positions match TRBD2. The CDR3 consists of 18 residues. Germline lookup yields CDR1 MNHEY and CDR2 SMNVEV (reference sequence). The V and J ends lost 4 bases and 8 bases, in that order; junction bases with no gene match: 20. CDR3 sequence (DNA): TGTGCCAGCAGTTCCTCTCTCTTTGAGCGGGGAGTGGAGGATGAGCAGTTCTTC. Its protein product is CASSSSLFERGVEDEQFF.

V gene TRBV20-1 combines with J gene TRBJ2-1; no reliable D call. Germline V CDR1 and CDR2: DFQATT, SNEGSKA (reference sequence). This CDR3 has 12 residues. The V gene lost 3 bases and the J gene lost 6 bases, with 9 bases spanning the gap. The CDR3: CSASTLLNEQFF. The CDR3 nucleotides read TGCAGTGCTAGTACCCTTCTCAATGAGCAGTTCTTC.